This T cell receptor (beta chain) was observed in a study of T cell responses to AZD1222 COVID-19 vaccine. Trimming took off 1 base at V and 13 bases at J, with 19 bases between the two ends. The CDR3 is 14 residues long. CDR1 SNHLY and CDR2 FYNNEI come from the germline V gene. The protocol was immunoSEQ multiplex PCR, while the TCRdb copy is restricted to in-frame clones and leaves out a portion. Of around 110,000 clones in the sample, 70% to 90% were seen once. This sequence was found in an adult in good health. Source: peripheral blood, taken on day 0 of MenACWY control vaccination. V usage is TRBV2 and J usage is TRBJ1-2; TRBD1 is a possible D gene (6 bases). CDR3 residues: CASSEGSMGARSTF. The CDR3 nucleotides are TGTGCCAGCAGTGAAGGGTCGATGGGGGCGCGAAGCACCTTC.